The 32 T cell receptor beta chains presented below share a single source sample, sequenced in a study of blood T cell repertoires in COVID-19. Profiling relied on immunoSEQ multiplex PCR, and the TCRdb table lists in-frame clones only, not all of them. Of approximately 51,000 clones in the sample, around 87% were seen once. Sequenced sample: peripheral blood. These receptor sequences come from a woman over 75 with COVID-19, enrolled during active disease.

Details on this clone: The sample has other DNA sequences that encode this CDR3 too. The rearrangement links TRBV18 to TRBJ2-5; weak D call: TRBD1 (6 bases). The CDR3 spans 13 residues. V lost 4 bases to trimming and J lost 2 bases, with 8 bases between them. Germline assignment: CDR1 KGHSH and CDR2 LQKENI. CDR3 in amino acids: CASSLQGQETQYF. The CDR3 DNA is TGTGCCAGCTCACTACAGGGACAAGAGACCCAGTACTTC. The full variable domain, completed using reference TRBV18 and TRBJ2-5, is NAGVMQNPRHLVRRRGQEARLRCSPMKGHSHVYWYRQLPEEGLKFMVYLQKENIIDESGMPKERFSAEFPKEGPSILRIQQVVRGDSAAYFCASSLQGQETQYFGPGTRLLVL.

The chain has TRBV6-6 and TRBJ2-7; 9 nucleotides match TRBD1. From germline, CDR1 is MNHNY and CDR2 SVGAGI (reference sequence). CDR3 size: 14 residues. V shed 0 bases, J shed 4 bases, and the junction held 1 base outside the gene matches. The CDR3 is CASSYSDRGYEQYF. CDR3 in DNA: TGTGCCAGCAGTTACTCGGACAGGGGATACGAGCAGTACTTC.

The chain uses TRBV5-6 and TRBJ1-2; D remains unclear. Germline V CDR1 and CDR2: SGHDT, YYEEEE. This CDR3 comprises 14 residues. V was cut by 1 base and J by 0 bases, with 7 bases left in between. The CDR3 protein is CASSLRSANYGYTF. CDR3 DNA: TGTGCCAGCAGCTTGAGATCAGCTAACTATGGCTACACCTTC.

This chain uses TRBV18 with TRBJ1-4; the match to TRBD1 covers 7 bases. V was pared by 2 bases and J by 8 bases, with 5 bases of the junction left unmatched. Germline CDR1 KGHSH, CDR2 LQKENI. CDR3 length equals 14 residues. CDR3 DNA sequence: TGTGCCAGCTCACCATTGCAGGGGGTCGAAAAACTGTTTTTT. It is translated as CASSPLQGVEKLFF.

The genes are TRBV9 and TRBJ2-2; 7 nucleotides line up with TRBD1. Looked up from germline, CDR1 is SGDLS and CDR2 is YYNGEE. The length of the CDR3 is 14 residues. J gave up 7 bases and V 0 bases, and 3 bases lay outside the gene matches. The CDR3 sequence: CASSVAQGRGELFF. In DNA, the CDR3 is TGTGCCAGCAGCGTAGCACAGGGGCGCGGGGAGCTGTTTTTT.

The J gene is TRBJ1-3, the V gene TRBV10-3; D unclear. CDR1 ENHRY and CDR2 SYGVKD come from the germline V gene. The V and J ends lost 6 bases and 4 bases respectively, with 7 bases between them. The CDR3 is made up of 12 amino acids. CDR3 in DNA: TGTGCCATCAGGGAACAGGGAAACACCATATATTTT. Translating gives CAIREQGNTIYF.

V usage is TRBV28 and J usage is TRBJ1-6; D might be TRBD1 (5 bases). This CDR3 has 13 amino acids. Germline CDR1 MDHEN, CDR2 SYDVKM. The V and J ends lost 6 bases and 8 bases respectively, with 11 bases between them. This CDR3 reads CASRTPGDSPLHF. DNA of the CDR3: TGTGCCAGCAGGACCCCGGGGGATTCACCCCTCCACTTT.

The CDR3 sequence is CSASDPSSYNSPLHF. CDR3 bases: TGCAGTGCTAGTGACCCGAGCTCCTATAATTCACCCCTCCACTTT. The J gene is TRBJ1-6, the V gene TRBV20-1; D remains ambiguous. Germline V gene sequence: CDR1 DFQATT, CDR2 SNEGSKA (reference sequence). CDR3 length: 15 amino acids. Trimming removed 3 bases at V and 0 bases at J, with 9 bases between.

This clone has just one count. The V call is TRBV3-1 (or the pseudogene TRBV3-2), the J call TRBJ2-7; 8 nucleotides match TRBD2. The CDR3 spans 17 residues. In germline, CDR1 is LGHDT, CDR2 YNNKEL (reference sequence). J lost 2 bases, V lost 1 base, and 10 bases had no gene match. The CDR3 reads CASSQGGGTSPAYEQYF. DNA for the CDR3: TGTGCCAGCAGCCAAGGCGGGGGGACTAGTCCAGCCTACGAGCAGTACTTC.

This clone appeared a single time. This chain joins TRBV6-5 and TRBJ1-4; no reliable D call. V was trimmed by 4 bases and J by 7 bases, leaving 13 bases between them. CDR3 length: 14 residues. Germline V gene data show CDR1 as MNHEY and CDR2 as SVGAGI. CDR3 nucleotide sequence: TGTGCCAGCAGTTTTAGGCAACGGGGTGAAAAACTGTTTTTT. Translated, it gives CASSFRQRGEKLFF.

This clone was recorded only once. The chain carries TRBV5-1 and TRBJ2-5, with TRBD2 matching 8 bases. The CDR3 has 14 residues. The germline CDR1 and CDR2 sequences are SGHRS and YFSETQ. V shed 2 bases and J 4 bases; nucleotides not matched to a gene: 4. As DNA, the CDR3 is TGCGCCAGCAGCTTAGGACTAGCTACAGAGACCCAGTACTTC. It codes for CASSLGLATETQYF.

V and J are TRBV3-1 (or the pseudogene TRBV3-2) and TRBJ1-1; TRBD1 might be the D (5 bases). CDR1 and CDR2 (germline): LGHDT, YNNKEL (reference sequence). V lost 3 bases and J 5 bases, leaving 10 bases between the germline ends. The CDR3 runs to 13 residues. CDR3 protein: CASSHQGLTEAFF. The CDR3 DNA follows: TGTGCCAGCAGCCATCAGGGTTTGACTGAAGCTTTCTTT.

This clone was found once. J is TRBJ2-7 and V is TRBV7-2, with D possibly being TRBD2 (5 bases). Trimming shortened V by 1 base and J by 6 bases, and 13 bases separated the two germline ends. Germline V CDR1 and CDR2: SGHTA, FQGNSA. CDR3 size: 14 residues. CDR3 residues: CASSLGRRAVEQYF. CDR3 nucleotide sequence: TGTGCCAGCAGCTTAGGGAGGCGGGCCGTCGAGCAGTACTTC.

The V and J genes are TRBV29-1 and TRBJ1-1, with 12 positions matching TRBD1. The V gene end was trimmed by 6 bases and the J gene end by 0 bases; junction bases not matched to a gene: 2. From germline, CDR1 is SQVTM and CDR2 ANQGSEA. This CDR3 has 14 amino acids. The CDR3 nucleotides read TGCAGCGTAGGGACAGGGGGCCTGAACACTGAAGCTTTCTTT. This encodes CSVGTGGLNTEAFF.

The chain has TRBV7-9 and TRBJ1-2; a possible D gene is TRBD1 (6 bases). V was cut by 1 base and J by 0 bases, with 12 bases left in between. Germline V gives CDR1 SEHNR, CDR2 FQNEAQ (reference sequence). The CDR3 runs 16 residues. The chain's CDR3 is CASSLDGQRPNYGYTF. The CDR3 nucleotides read TGTGCCAGCAGCTTAGATGGACAGCGACCTAACTATGGCTACACCTTC.

The chain is built from TRBV7-2 and TRBJ1-3, with 7 bases matching TRBD1. The CDR3 extends over 15 amino acids. From germline, CDR1 is SGHTA and CDR2 FQGNSA. V shed 4 bases and J 2 bases; nucleotides not matched to a gene: 5. The DNA of the CDR3 is TGTGCCAGCAGCTCCGAAACAGGGGCTGGAAACACCATATATTTT. It yields the protein CASSSETGAGNTIYF. The complete variable domain, with remaining parts taken from reference TRBV7-2 and TRBJ1-3, reads GAGVSQSPSNKVTEKGKDVELRCDPISGHTALYWYRQSLGQGLEFLIYFQGNSAPDKSGLPSDRFSAERTGGSVSTLTIQRTQQEDSAVYLCASSSETGAGNTIYFGEGSWLTVV.

This chain joins TRBV5-1 and TRBJ2-1; 9 bases match TRBD2. Looked up from germline, CDR1 is SGHRS and CDR2 is YFSETQ. V was clipped by 0 bases and J by 5 bases; unmatched bases: 3. There are 15 residues in the CDR3. The CDR3 region is CASSLGLADHNEQFF. For the CDR3, the DNA is TGCGCCAGCAGCTTGGGACTAGCGGATCACAATGAGCAGTTCTTC.

V and J are TRBV11-2 and TRBJ1-2; 8 bases map to TRBD1. The CDR3 runs to 17 residues. Germline loops: CDR1 SGHAT, CDR2 FQNNGV. Trimming cost V 4 bases and J 3 bases; bases outside gene matches: 13. The CDR3 sequence is CASSSPYRGNGDYGYTF. The CDR3 DNA reads as TGTGCCAGCAGCTCGCCCTACAGGGGGAATGGAGACTATGGCTACACCTTC. The entire variable domain, with the rest obtained from reference TRBV11-2 and TRBJ1-2, is as follows: EAGVAQSPRYKIIEKRQSVAFWCNPISGHATLYWYQQILGQGPKLLIQFQNNGVVDDSQLPKDRFSAERLKGVDSTLKIQPAKLEDSAVYLCASSSPYRGNGDYGYTFGSGTRLTVV.

The chain links TRBV2 to TRBJ2-7; TRBD2 aligns across 8 bases. The CDR3 is made up of 14 amino acids. CDR1 and CDR2 (germline): SNHLY, FYNNEI. The V and J ends lost 5 bases and 1 base, in that order; junction bases with no gene match: 4. The DNA for the CDR3 is TGTGCCAGCAGTTTGGAGCGGGGGTCCTACGAGCAGTACTTC. Protein product: CASSLERGSYEQYF.

This chain connects TRBV6-6 to TRBJ1-5; TRBD1 matches 9 bases. The germline V gene has CDR1 MNHNY and CDR2 SVGAGI (reference sequence). V lost 2 bases to trimming and J lost 4 bases; unmatched junction nucleotides: 3. This CDR3 spans 15 amino acids. The CDR3 loop is CASSYLGQGNQPQHF. In nucleotides, the CDR3 is TGTGCCAGCAGTTACCTGGGACAGGGTAATCAGCCCCAGCATTTT.

The chain is built from TRBV15 and TRBJ1-5; D gene ambiguous. V gave up 0 bases and J gave up 2 bases, with 8 bases separating them. The length of the CDR3 is 15 residues. The germline gives CDR1 LNHNV, CDR2 YYDKDF (reference sequence). Written as DNA, the CDR3 is TGTGCCACCAGCAGAGAAACGTCGGGCAATCAGCCCCAGCATTTT. This gives the protein CATSRETSGNQPQHF. The variable domain in full, completed from reference TRBV15 and TRBJ1-5, reads DAMVIQNPRYQVTQFGKPVTLSCSQTLNHNVMYWYQQKSSQAPKLLFHYYDKDFNNEADTPDNFQSRRPNTSFCFLDIRSPGLGDTAMYLCATSRETSGNQPQHFGDGTRLSIL.

The gene calls are TRBV19 and TRBJ2-5, with D tentatively TRBD2 (6 bases). CDR3 length equals 13 residues. Germline-derived CDR1 and CDR2 are LNHDA and SQIVND (reference sequence). The V end lost 6 bases, the J end lost 4 bases, and 12 bases lay between the germline ends. CDR3 nucleotides: TGTGCCAGTAGGTCGGGAGTTGGAGAGACCCAGTACTTC. Amino acid sequence: CASRSGVGETQYF.

The chain recombines TRBV10-2 with TRBJ1-4, with D hard to call. Trimming cost V 6 bases and J 0 bases, with 14 bases left between them. Per the germline V gene, CDR1 is WSHSY and CDR2 is SAAADI. This CDR3 is 16 amino acids long. CDR3 DNA sequence: TGCGCCAGCAGCGGCCGTGGAGGCGCAACTAATGAAAAACTGTTTTTT. This encodes CASSGRGGATNEKLFF.

The V gene is TRBV5-6, the J gene TRBJ2-3, with 8 bases that match TRBD2. V lost 4 bases, J lost 6 bases, and 13 bases stayed unmatched. CDR3 size: 16 residues. Germline V gene lookup returns CDR1 SGHDT and CDR2 YYEEEE. CDR3 sequence reads: CASSLGPSGRGDTQYF. The CDR3 bases are TGTGCCAGCAGCCTTGGTCCCAGCGGGAGAGGGGATACGCAGTATTTT.

The chain is built from TRBV9 and TRBJ1-3, with D unresolved. The CDR3 totals 17 residues. V was cut by 4 bases and J by 2 bases, with 19 bases left in between. Germline values: CDR1 SGDLS, CDR2 YYNGEE. CDR3 in DNA: TGTGCCAGCAGCCGCGTGGAGCGAGGGTACGCTGGAAACACCATATATTTT. Its translation: CASSRVERGYAGNTIYF.

The V call is TRBV27, the J call TRBJ2-7; D is perhaps TRBD1 (5 bases). CDR1 and CDR2 (germline): MNHEY, SMNVEV (reference sequence). This CDR3 contains 15 residues. V was clipped by 2 bases and J by 6 bases, with 17 bases between them. In DNA, the CDR3 is TGTGCCAGCAGTTTAATCCCCCTTAAAGGGGTCGAGCAGTACTTC. Its protein is CASSLIPLKGVEQYF.

This clone was seen only once. V and J are TRBV5-1 and TRBJ2-5; TRBD2 agrees at 9 bases. V trimming: 0 bases; J trimming: 2 bases; junction bases outside the gene matches: 14. Germline V gives CDR1 SGHRS, CDR2 YFSETQ. This CDR3 is built from 19 residues. The CDR3 DNA follows: TGCGCCAGCAGCTTGGCCCCCCAGCGGGAGGTCCCTAGACAAGAGACCCAGTACTTC. It yields the protein CASSLAPQREVPRQETQYF.

This clone was counted only a few times. This rearrangement joins TRBV6-1 to TRBJ1-1; 7 bases line up with TRBD1. V shed 3 bases and J 3 bases; nucleotides not matched to a gene: 4. Germline assignment: CDR1 MNHNS and CDR2 SASEGT. This CDR3 spans 14 amino acids. The CDR3 sequence is CASSDPGQYTEAFF. CDR3 DNA sequence: TGTGCCAGCAGTGATCCGGGACAGTACACTGAAGCTTTCTTT.

The V gene is TRBV11-3, the J gene TRBJ2-7; TRBD1 agrees at 7 bases. The CDR3 is made up of 15 amino acids. V was clipped by 5 bases and J by 3 bases; unmatched bases: 10. Germline lookup yields CDR1 SGHNT and CDR2 YENEEA. As DNA, the CDR3 is TGTGCCAGCAGCCCCTCCACGGGACAGAGCTACGAGCAGTACTTC. Amino acid sequence: CASSPSTGQSYEQYF.

The chain uses TRBV28 and TRBJ1-2, with unresolved D. Between the trimmed V and J ends, which lost 3 bases and 2 bases, there was a span of 4 bases. This CDR3 is built from 12 residues. Germline V gene data show CDR1 as MDHEN and CDR2 as SYDVKM. Here the CDR3 reads CASSFSNYGYTF. The CDR3 coding sequence is TGTGCCAGCAGTTTCTCGAACTATGGCTACACCTTC.

The V call is TRBV24-1, the J call TRBJ2-7; a weak D match, TRBD2 (5 bases). With 9 bases removed from V and 1 base from J, the gap between germline ends came to 18 bases. The V gene's germline CDR1 is KGHDR and CDR2 SFDVKD. This CDR3 has 15 amino acids. The DNA of the CDR3 is TGTGCCACCCAGAGGAGGTCGTCGGTATCCTACGAGCAGTACTTC. Its protein is CATQRRSSVSYEQYF.

This clone was detected only once. V is TRBV12-3 or TRBV12-4 and J is TRBJ1-1, with no clear D. The CDR3 has 13 residues. With 3 bases removed from V and 1 base from J, the gap between germline ends came to 6 bases. The CDR3, as DNA: TGTGCCAGCAGTTTCGGAGGGAACACTGAAGCTTTCTTT. This sequence encodes CASSFGGNTEAFF.